This T cell receptor beta chain stems from a study of CXCR3-negative and CXCR3-positive naive CD8 T cells. General study points: Memory CD8+ cells had much lower diversity, and both naive subsets had comparably high diversity. For CXCR3-positive naive cells, TRB CDR3s were more hydrophobic than those of CXCR3-negative naive cells. The study inferred TCR strength from TRB CDR3 properties and found comparable surface CD5 between naive subsets.

Regarding this clonotype: Its specificity is not known.

The germline CDR1 and CDR2 sequences are MDHEN and SYDVKM. CDR3 length: 16 residues. cDNA libraries for TRB were generated by 5' RACE incorporating UMI labels. No DNA is given; TCRdb re-called the 5' RACE reads and lists each CDR3 protein once. Listed are 100,000 to 150,000 distinct CDR3 sequences; roughly 0.31% falls within the top ten. The V gene is TRBV28, the J gene TRBJ2-2; TCRdb's assignment of TRBD1 cannot be checked, as there is no DNA. The sample comprised naive CXCR3- CD8+ T cells from blood. As to subset: CD45RO-CCR7+CD27+CD95- naive CD8+ T cells lacking CXCR3 (TNR3-). The source is a human donor in good health. Some clones in this sample may be carry-over from other donors' samples. CDR3 residues: CASSSRVGQNTGELFF.